The 12 T cell receptor beta chains below were found in one sample sequenced in a study of T cells after posttransplantation cyclophosphamide. Using immunoSEQ multiplex PCR, the repertoire was profiled, and TCRdb retains in-frame clones only, with some absent. This repertoire holds 40,000 to 45,000 clones, and none appear only once. Sequenced sample: PBMCs. The receptors shown here come from a man aged 35 to 55 in good health, CMV-negative, and a related stem cell transplant donor.

This clone has at least ten counts. V is TRBV2 and J is TRBJ1-5; D is ambiguous. CDR1 and CDR2 from the germline V gene are SNHLY and FYNNEI. There are 15 residues in the CDR3. V was pared by 7 bases and J by 1 base, with 14 bases between. In nucleotides, the CDR3 is TGTGCCAGCAAACGGAGGGCGGAAAGCAATCAGCCCCAGCATTTT. Translating it yields CASKRRAESNQPQHF.

This clone was detected many times. The rearrangement uses TRBV6-5 and TRBJ1-2, with D unclear. V was shortened by 6 bases and J by 8 bases, with 16 bases between the two germline ends. CDR1 is MNHEY, CDR2 SVGAGI, per germline. The CDR3 loop spans 13 amino acids. The CDR3: CASRPDAARGYTF. The CDR3 DNA reads TGTGCCAGCAGACCCGACGCTGCCAGGGGCTACACCTTC.

This clone has ten or more counts. This rearrangement joins TRBV9 to TRBJ2-2; no firm D call. The V end lost 4 bases, the J end lost 8 bases, and 9 bases lay between the germline ends. The length of the CDR3 is 12 residues. Germline V gene sequence: CDR1 SGDLS, CDR2 YYNGEE. The CDR3 bases are TGTGCCAGCAGCCTTAACTCGGGGGAGCTGTTTTTT. Its protein is CASSLNSGELFF.

This clone showed up just a few times. The chain employs TRBV28 and TRBJ2-3; TRBD2 matches 7 bases. Germline CDR1 MDHEN, CDR2 SYDVKM. J was trimmed by 4 bases and V by 7 bases; bases with no gene match: 8. The CDR3 consists of 14 residues. Here the CDR3 DNA reads TGTGCCAGCACCCGGGGAGGGTGGGCAGATACGCAGTATTTT. It encodes CASTRGGWADTQYF. The variable domain in full, completed from reference TRBV28 and TRBJ2-3, reads DVKVTQSSRYLVKRTGEKVFLECVQDMDHENMFWYRQDPGLGLRLIYFSYDVKMKEKGDIPEGYSVSREKKERFSLILESASTNQTSMYLCASTRGGWADTQYFGPGTRLTVL.

This rearrangement joins TRBV10-3 to TRBJ1-6; D is possibly TRBD1 (5 bases). V was trimmed by 3 bases and J by 8 bases, leaving 8 bases between them. CDR1 and CDR2 (germline): ENHRY, SYGVKD. There are 13 residues in the CDR3. The CDR3 DNA sequence: TGTGCCATCAGTGACAGGGCCTATTCACCCCTCCACTTT. Translation: CAISDRAYSPLHF.

This clone has a count of ten or more. In DNA form, the CDR3 reads TGTGCCAGCAGTCCCGGGGGCTCTGGAAACACCATATATTTT. Its translation: CASSPGGSGNTIYF. The rearrangement uses TRBV6-6 and TRBJ1-3; D is perhaps TRBD1 (5 bases). The CDR3 length is 14 residues. Trimming pared 5 bases from V and 0 bases from J, leaving 8 bases between. Germline V lookup: CDR1 MNHNY, CDR2 SVGAGI (reference sequence).

This clone was observed a few times. This chain uses TRBV18 with TRBJ2-3; 7 bases line up with TRBD2. Germline V gene data show CDR1 as KGHSH and CDR2 as LQKENI. The V and J ends lost 3 bases and 2 bases, in that order; junction bases with no gene match: 5. The CDR3 is 15 residues long. This CDR3 reads CASSPRGDLTDTQYF. The CDR3 DNA sequence: TGTGCCAGCTCACCTCGGGGGGACCTCACAGATACGCAGTATTTT.

This clone was recorded at least ten times. This rearrangement joins TRBV6-5 to TRBJ1-1; D ambiguous. This CDR3 has 15 residues. The V and J ends lost 3 bases and 1 base respectively, with 12 bases between them. Per germline, CDR1 MNHEY and CDR2 SVGAGI. The CDR3 bases are TGTGCCAGCAGTTATCCCGGACTGAGGAACACTGAAGCTTTCTTT. This encodes CASSYPGLRNTEAFF.

In this sample, this clone turned up many times. The gene calls are TRBV19 and TRBJ1-4; D perhaps matches TRBD1 (5 bases). This CDR3 spans 14 amino acids. Germline V gene data show CDR1 as LNHDA and CDR2 as SQIVND (reference sequence). Trimming left V 3 bases short and J 7 bases short, with 12 bases between. The DNA for the CDR3 is TGTGCCAGTAGTATGGAAAGGGGAGGTGAAAAACTGTTTTTT. Amino acid sequence: CASSMERGGEKLFF.

This clone was counted at least ten times. The CDR3 here is CASRWGGQGNSPLHF. The CDR3 DNA is TGTGCCAGCAGATGGGGAGGACAGGGGAATTCACCCCTCCACTTT. The rearrangement joins TRBV6-5 to TRBJ1-6; the match to TRBD1 covers 9 bases. This CDR3 contains 15 residues. Per germline, CDR1 MNHEY and CDR2 SVGAGI. The J segment lost 7 bases and the V segment lost 6 bases, leaving 7 bases of the junction unmatched.

This clone was observed at least ten times. The CDR3 DNA sequence: TGTGCCAGCAGCTGGCGACTGGGTAACACCGGGGAGCTGTTTTTT. It yields the protein CASSWRLGNTGELFF. The rearrangement uses TRBV5-4 and TRBJ2-2; D remains ambiguous. CDR3 size: 15 residues. V lost 3 bases to trimming and J lost 2 bases, with 11 bases between them. The germline CDR1 and CDR2 sequences are SGHNT and YYREEE (reference sequence).

This clone has a handful of counts. J is TRBJ1-5 and V is TRBV18, with D maybe TRBD1 (5 bases). The length of the CDR3 is 14 residues. The germline CDR1 and CDR2 sequences are KGHSH and LQKENI. V lost 5 bases and J 7 bases, leaving 15 bases between the germline ends. The chain's CDR3 is CASSVPGGGQPQHF. The CDR3 DNA reads as TGTGCCAGCTCAGTCCCGGGGGGAGGACAGCCCCAGCATTTT. The full variable domain, rest sourced from reference TRBV18 and TRBJ1-5, is NAGVMQNPRHLVRRRGQEARLRCSPMKGHSHVYWYRQLPEEGLKFMVYLQKENIIDESGMPKERFSAEFPKEGPSILRIQQVVRGDSAAYFCASSVPGGGQPQHFGDGTRLSIL.